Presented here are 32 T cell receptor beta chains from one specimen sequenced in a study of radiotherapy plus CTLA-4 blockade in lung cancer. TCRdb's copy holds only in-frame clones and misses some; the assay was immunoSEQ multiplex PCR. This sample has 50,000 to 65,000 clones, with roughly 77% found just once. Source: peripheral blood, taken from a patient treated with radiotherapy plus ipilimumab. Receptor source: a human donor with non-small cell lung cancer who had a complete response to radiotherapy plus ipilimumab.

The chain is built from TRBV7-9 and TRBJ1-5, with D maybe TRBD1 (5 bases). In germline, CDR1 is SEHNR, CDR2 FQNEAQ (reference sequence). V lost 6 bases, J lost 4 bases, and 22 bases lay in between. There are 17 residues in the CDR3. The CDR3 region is CASRPNFRRGGNQPQHF. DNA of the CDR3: TGTGCCAGCAGACCAAACTTTAGAAGGGGTGGAAATCAGCCCCAGCATTTT.

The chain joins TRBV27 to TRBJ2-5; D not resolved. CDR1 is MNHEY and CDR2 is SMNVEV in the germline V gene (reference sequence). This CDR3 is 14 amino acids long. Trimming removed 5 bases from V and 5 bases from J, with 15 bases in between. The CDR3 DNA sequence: TGTGCCAGCAGTACGCGCCGCAACGGGGAGACCCAGTACTTC. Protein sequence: CASSTRRNGETQYF.

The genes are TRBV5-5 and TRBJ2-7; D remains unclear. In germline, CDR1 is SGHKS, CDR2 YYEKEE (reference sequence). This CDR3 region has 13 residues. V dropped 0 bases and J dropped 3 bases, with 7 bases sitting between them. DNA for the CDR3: TGTGCCAGCAGCTTGGAAGGCGGCTACGAGCAGTACTTC. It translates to CASSLEGGYEQYF.

The CDR3 bases are TGTGCCAGCTCACCATCCAGGGGGGATTTAAATGAGCAGTTCTTC. This translates into CASSPSRGDLNEQFF. J is TRBJ2-1 and V is TRBV18; TRBD1 might be the D (7 bases). Germline V gives CDR1 KGHSH, CDR2 LQKENI. Trimming removed 2 bases at V and 7 bases at J, with 15 bases between. CDR3 length equals 15 residues. Supplemented by reference TRBV18 and TRBJ2-1, the full variable domain reads NAGVMQNPRHLVRRRGQEARLRCSPMKGHSHVYWYRQLPEEGLKFMVYLQKENIIDESGMPKERFSAEFPKEGPSILRIQQVVRGDSAAYFCASSPSRGDLNEQFFGPGTRLTVL.

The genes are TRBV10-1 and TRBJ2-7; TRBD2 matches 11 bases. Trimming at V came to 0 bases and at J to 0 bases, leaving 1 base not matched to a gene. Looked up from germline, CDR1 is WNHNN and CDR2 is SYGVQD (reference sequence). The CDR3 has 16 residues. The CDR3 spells CASSESTSGNSYEQYV. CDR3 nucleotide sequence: TGCGCCAGCAGTGAGTCGACTAGCGGGAACTCCTACGAGCAGTACGTC.

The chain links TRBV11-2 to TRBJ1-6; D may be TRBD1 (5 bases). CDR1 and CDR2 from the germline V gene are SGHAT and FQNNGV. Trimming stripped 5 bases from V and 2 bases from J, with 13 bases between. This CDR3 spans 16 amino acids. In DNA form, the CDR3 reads TGTGCCAGCAGCCTCCGTGGGGCCACCTATAATTCACCCCTCCACTTT. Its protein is CASSLRGATYNSPLHF.

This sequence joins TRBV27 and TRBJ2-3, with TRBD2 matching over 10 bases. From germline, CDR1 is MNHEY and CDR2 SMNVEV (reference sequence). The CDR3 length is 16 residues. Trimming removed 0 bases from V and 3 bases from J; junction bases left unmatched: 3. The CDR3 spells CASSLSVGLATDTQYF. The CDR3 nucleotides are TGTGCCAGCAGTTTATCGGTGGGACTAGCGACAGATACGCAGTATTTT.

CDR3 sequence reads: CASSPRYWGGQPQHF. The CDR3 coding sequence is TGTGCCAGCAGCCCCCGGTACTGGGGCGGCCAGCCCCAGCATTTT. The rearrangement joins TRBV6-5 to TRBJ1-5; maybe TRBD1 (5 bases). Germline V gene data show CDR1 as MNHEY and CDR2 as SVGAGI. CDR3 length: 15 amino acids. The V end was cut by 6 bases, the J end by 7 bases, with 19 bases between.

CDR3 nucleotides: TGTGCCAGCAGCACACCGACTCATATCGGCGAGCAGTACGTC. As protein: CASSTPTHIGEQYV. The chain is built from TRBV5-6 and TRBJ2-7; no clear D gene. This CDR3 contains 14 residues. Germline V lookup: CDR1 SGHDT, CDR2 YYEEEE. Trimming shortened V by 4 bases and J by 6 bases, and 17 bases separated the two germline ends.

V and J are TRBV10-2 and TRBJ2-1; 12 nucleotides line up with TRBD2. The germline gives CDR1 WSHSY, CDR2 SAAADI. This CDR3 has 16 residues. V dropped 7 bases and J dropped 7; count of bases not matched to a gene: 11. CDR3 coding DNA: TGCGCCAGCAATCCCCCCGGGACTAGCGGGCGAAATGAGCAGTTCTTC. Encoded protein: CASNPPGTSGRNEQFF.

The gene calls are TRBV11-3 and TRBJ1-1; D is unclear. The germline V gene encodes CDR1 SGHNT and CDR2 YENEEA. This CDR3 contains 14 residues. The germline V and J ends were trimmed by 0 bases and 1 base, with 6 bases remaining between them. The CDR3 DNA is TGTGCCAGCAGCTTAGAGCAGCGGAACACTGAAGCTTTCTTT. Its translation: CASSLEQRNTEAFF.

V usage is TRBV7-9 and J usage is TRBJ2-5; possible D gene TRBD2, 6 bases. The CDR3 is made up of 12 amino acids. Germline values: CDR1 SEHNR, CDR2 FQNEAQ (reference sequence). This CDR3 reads CAGRGLSETQYF. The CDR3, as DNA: TGTGCTGGACGGGGGTTGTCAGAGACCCAGTACTTC.

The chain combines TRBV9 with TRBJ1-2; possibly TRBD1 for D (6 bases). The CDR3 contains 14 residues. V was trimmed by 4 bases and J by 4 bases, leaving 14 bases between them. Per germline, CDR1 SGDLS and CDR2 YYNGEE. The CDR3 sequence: CASSRTGTSYGYTF. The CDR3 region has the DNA TGTGCCAGCAGCAGAACAGGGACCAGCTATGGCTACACCTTC.

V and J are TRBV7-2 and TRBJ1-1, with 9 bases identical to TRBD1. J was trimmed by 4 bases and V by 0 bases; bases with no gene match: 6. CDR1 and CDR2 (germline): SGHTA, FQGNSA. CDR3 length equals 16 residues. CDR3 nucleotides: TGTGCCAGCAGCTTAGCGTACAGGGGGCGCGGCACTGAAGCTTTCTTT. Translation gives CASSLAYRGRGTEAFF.

CDR3 sequence (DNA): TGCAGCGTTGGGACCGGGACAGGGGGCTACGAGCAGTACTTC. This gives the protein CSVGTGTGGYEQYF. The rearrangement links TRBV29-1 to TRBJ2-7, with TRBD1 matching 11 bases. This CDR3 is 14 amino acids long. The V segment lost 4 bases and the J segment 3 bases; nucleotides outside the gene matches: 5. Germline CDR1 reads SQVTM; CDR2 reads ANQGSEA.

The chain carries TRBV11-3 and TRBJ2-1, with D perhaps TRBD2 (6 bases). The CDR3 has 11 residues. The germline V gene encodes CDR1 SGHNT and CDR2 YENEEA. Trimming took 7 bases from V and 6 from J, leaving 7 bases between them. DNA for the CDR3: TGTGCCAGCACCGGGGGCAATGAGCAGTTCTTC. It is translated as CASTGGNEQFF.

The CDR3 sequence: CASSQDTANYGYTF. The CDR3 coding sequence is TGCGCCAGCAGCCAAGACACAGCTAACTATGGCTACACCTTC. This chain uses TRBV4-1 with TRBJ1-2; no clear D. Trimming took 0 bases from V and 0 from J, leaving 5 bases between them. The germline gives CDR1 MGHRA, CDR2 YSYEKL. CDR3 length: 14 residues.

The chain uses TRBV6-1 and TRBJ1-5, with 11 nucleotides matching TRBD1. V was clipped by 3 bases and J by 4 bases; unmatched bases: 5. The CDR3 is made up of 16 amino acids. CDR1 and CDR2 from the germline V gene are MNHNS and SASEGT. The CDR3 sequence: CASSDTGTGGNQPQHF. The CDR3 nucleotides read TGTGCCAGCAGTGACACTGGGACAGGGGGAAATCAGCCCCAGCATTTT.

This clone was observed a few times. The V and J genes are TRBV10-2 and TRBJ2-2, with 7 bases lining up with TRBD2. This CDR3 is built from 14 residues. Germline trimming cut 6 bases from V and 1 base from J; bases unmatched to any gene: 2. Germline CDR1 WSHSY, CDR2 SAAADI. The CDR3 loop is CASRQRGNTGELFF. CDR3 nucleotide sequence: TGCGCCAGCAGACAGCGGGGGAACACCGGGGAGCTGTTTTTT.

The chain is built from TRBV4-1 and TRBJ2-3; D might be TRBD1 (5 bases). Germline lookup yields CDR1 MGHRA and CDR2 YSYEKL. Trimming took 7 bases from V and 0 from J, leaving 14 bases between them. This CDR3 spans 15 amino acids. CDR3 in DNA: TGCGCCAGCACTGACAGTTCTACTAGCACAGATACGCAGTATTTT. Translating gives CASTDSSTSTDTQYF.

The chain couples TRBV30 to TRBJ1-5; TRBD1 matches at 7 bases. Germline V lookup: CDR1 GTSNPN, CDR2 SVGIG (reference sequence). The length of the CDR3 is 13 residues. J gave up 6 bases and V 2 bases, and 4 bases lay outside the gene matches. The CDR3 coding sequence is TGTGCCTGGAGTACGCAGGGGGGTCAGCCCCAGCATTTT. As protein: CAWSTQGGQPQHF.

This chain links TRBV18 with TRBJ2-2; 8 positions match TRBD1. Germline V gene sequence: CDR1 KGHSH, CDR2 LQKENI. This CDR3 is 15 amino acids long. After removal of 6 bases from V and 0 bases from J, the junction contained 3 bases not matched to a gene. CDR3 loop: CASSRTGPNTGELFF. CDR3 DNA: TGTGCCAGCTCCCGGACAGGGCCGAACACCGGGGAGCTGTTTTTT.

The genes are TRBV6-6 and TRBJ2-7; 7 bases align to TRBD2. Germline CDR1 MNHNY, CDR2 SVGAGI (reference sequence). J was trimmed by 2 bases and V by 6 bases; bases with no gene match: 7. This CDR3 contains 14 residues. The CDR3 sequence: CASSRDGGTYEQYV. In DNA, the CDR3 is TGTGCCAGCAGCAGGGACGGGGGGACCTACGAGCAGTACGTC.

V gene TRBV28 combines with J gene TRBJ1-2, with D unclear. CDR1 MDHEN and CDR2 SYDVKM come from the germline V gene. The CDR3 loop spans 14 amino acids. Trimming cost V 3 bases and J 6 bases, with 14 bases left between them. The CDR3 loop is CASSFGRPFNGYTF. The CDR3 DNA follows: TGTGCCAGCAGTTTTGGCAGGCCTTTTAATGGCTACACCTTC.

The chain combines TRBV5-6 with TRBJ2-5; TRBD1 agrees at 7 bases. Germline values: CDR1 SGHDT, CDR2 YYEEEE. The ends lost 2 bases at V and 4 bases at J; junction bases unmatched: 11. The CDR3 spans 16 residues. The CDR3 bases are TGTGCCAGCAGCTTAGGCGCCAGGGGGATCGCAGAGACCCAGTACTTC. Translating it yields CASSLGARGIAETQYF.

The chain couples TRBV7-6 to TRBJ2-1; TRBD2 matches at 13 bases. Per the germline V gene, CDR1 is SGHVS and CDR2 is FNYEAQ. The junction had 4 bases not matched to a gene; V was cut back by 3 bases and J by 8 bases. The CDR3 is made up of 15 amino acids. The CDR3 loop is CASSLTSGGTDEQFF. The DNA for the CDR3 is TGTGCCAGCAGCTTGACTAGCGGGGGGACGGATGAGCAGTTCTTC.

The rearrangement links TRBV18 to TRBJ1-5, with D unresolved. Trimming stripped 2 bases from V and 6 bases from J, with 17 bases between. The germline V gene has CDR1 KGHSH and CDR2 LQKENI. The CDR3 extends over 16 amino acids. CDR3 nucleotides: TGTGCCAGCTCACCAGAGAACGCGAGGAAAAGTCAGCCCCAGCATTTT. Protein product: CASSPENARKSQPQHF.

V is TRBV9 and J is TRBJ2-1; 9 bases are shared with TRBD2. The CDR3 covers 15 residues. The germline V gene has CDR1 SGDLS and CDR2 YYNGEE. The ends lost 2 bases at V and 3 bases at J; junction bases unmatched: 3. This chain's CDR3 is CASSVTSGFYNEQFF. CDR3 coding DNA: TGTGCCAGCAGCGTGACTAGCGGTTTCTACAATGAGCAGTTCTTC.

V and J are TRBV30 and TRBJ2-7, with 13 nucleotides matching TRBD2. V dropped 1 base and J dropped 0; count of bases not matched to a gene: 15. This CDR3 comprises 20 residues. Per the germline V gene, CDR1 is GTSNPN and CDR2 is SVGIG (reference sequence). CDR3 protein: CAWSARPGLAGPLASYEQYF. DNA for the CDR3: TGTGCCTGGAGTGCCAGACCGGGACTAGCGGGGCCACTCGCCTCCTACGAGCAGTACTTC.

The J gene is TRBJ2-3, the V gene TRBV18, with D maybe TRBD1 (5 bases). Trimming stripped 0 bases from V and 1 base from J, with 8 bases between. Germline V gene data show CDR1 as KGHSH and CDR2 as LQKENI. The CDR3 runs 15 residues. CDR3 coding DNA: TGTGCCAGCTCACCACCGGCAGGGCGCACAGATACGCAGTATTTT. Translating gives CASSPPAGRTDTQYF.

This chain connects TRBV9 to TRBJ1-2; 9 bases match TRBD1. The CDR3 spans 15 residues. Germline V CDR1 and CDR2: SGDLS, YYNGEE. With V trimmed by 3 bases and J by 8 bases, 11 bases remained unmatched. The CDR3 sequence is CASSEGTGLWEGYTF. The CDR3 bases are TGTGCCAGCAGCGAGGGGACAGGGTTGTGGGAAGGCTACACCTTC.

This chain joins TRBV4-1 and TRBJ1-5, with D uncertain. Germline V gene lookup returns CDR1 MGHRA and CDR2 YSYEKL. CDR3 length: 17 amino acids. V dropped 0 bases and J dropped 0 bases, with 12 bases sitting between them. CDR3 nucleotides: TGCGCCAGCAGCCAAGATCGCGGGCAAGATAGCAATCAGCCCCAGCATTTT. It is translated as CASSQDRGQDSNQPQHF.